The subject of this entry is one T cell receptor (beta chain). Its antigen is currently unknown. The V and J ends lost 0 bases and 1 base respectively, with 12 bases between them. Germline V CDR1 and CDR2: LGHDT, YNNKEL (reference sequence). The length of the CDR3 is 16 residues. The data belong to a study of post-analysis software for immune sequencing data. Study overall: Progressive-relapsing, secondary progressive and relapsing-remitting multiple sclerosis were among the disease courses included.

Prepared TCR beta cDNA libraries contained unique molecular identifiers. It was from roughly 1 to 10 million T cells that some 500,000 cDNA molecules came. TCRdb reanalysed the PCR reads using MiXCR and keeps one entry per CDR3 protein. Here the sample spans a few hundred thousand distinct CDR3 sequences, approximately 38% being singletons. Whole-study findings and limits: Controls had lower frequencies than patients of roughly five TRBV segments, which included TRBV5-6, TRBV5-1 and TRBV20-1. F measure showed strong co-clustering of same-batch samples.

The sample comprised blood. This receptor was obtained from a girl aged 10 to 17 with multiple sclerosis. The J gene is TRBJ1-1, the V gene TRBV3-1, with TRBD1 as a possible D gene (5 bases). The CDR3 DNA is TGTGCCAGCAGCCAAGAGGAGGGACTAAGGAACACTGAAGCTTTCTTT. It codes for CASSQEEGLRNTEAFF.